These 10 T cell receptor beta chains were sequenced from one sample in a study of blood T cell repertoires in COVID-19. The assay was immunoSEQ multiplex PCR, and TCRdb's table has in-frame clones only and misses some. The sample holds fewer than 150,000 clones, 84% seen once. The sample consisted of peripheral blood. The origin of the receptors is a woman at least 80 years old in a cohort sampled during active or convalescent COVID-19.

The sample holds one count of this clone. The genes are TRBV7-3 and TRBJ2-5; 7 nucleotides line up with TRBD1. The CDR3 has 14 amino acids. J gave up 1 base and V 4 bases, and 3 bases lay outside the gene matches. Germline V CDR1 and CDR2: SGHTA, FQGTGA. As DNA, the CDR3 is TGTGCCAGCAGCTCACAGGGGCGCCAAGAGACCCAGTACTTC. It is translated as CASSSQGRQETQYF.

The count of this clone is one. This chain connects TRBV9 to TRBJ2-1, with D maybe TRBD2 (7 bases). V was trimmed by 1 base and J by 8 bases, leaving 16 bases between them. From germline, CDR1 is SGDLS and CDR2 YYNGEE. This CDR3 region has 15 residues. CDR3 protein: CASSVRGGGGDEQFF. The CDR3 DNA is TGTGCCAGCAGCGTACGCGGGGGCGGGGGCGATGAGCAGTTCTTC.

The chain has TRBV21-1 and TRBJ2-1; whether TRBD1, the table's D call, matches the DNA was not checked. TRBV21-1 is a documented pseudogene. The CDR3 extends over 16 amino acids. The CDR3 DNA reads as TGTGCCAGCAGCAAGGACACGCTGAGCTCCTACAATGAGCAGTTCTTC. This translates into CASSKDTLSSYNEQFF.

The chain has TRBV2 and TRBJ2-3, with TRBD2 matching over 11 bases. CDR1 is SNHLY, CDR2 FYNNEI, per germline. The ends lost 6 bases at V and 6 bases at J; junction bases unmatched: 14. The CDR3 sequence is 17 residues long. CDR3 nucleotide sequence: TGTGCCAGCAGAGAATACCTAGCGGGGGGCCTCAGGGATACGCAGTATTTT. Translation: CASREYLAGGLRDTQYF.

This clone was counted between two and nine times. This chain links TRBV5-1 with TRBJ2-1; maybe TRBD2 (5 bases). Germline V gives CDR1 SGHRS, CDR2 YFSETQ. The CDR3 extends over 15 amino acids. Deletions cut 0 bases from V and 6 bases from J, with 13 bases between. The CDR3 region has the DNA TGCGCCAGCAGCTTGGAGCTAGCTGCGGTCAATGAGCAGTTCTTC. Its translation is CASSLELAAVNEQFF. Full variable domain (outside the CDR3, taken from reference TRBV5-1 and TRBJ2-1): KAGVTQTPRYLIKTRGQQVTLSCSPISGHRSVSWYQQTPGQGLQFLFEYFSETQRNKGNFPGRFSGRQFSNSRSEMNVSTLELGDSALYLCASSLELAAVNEQFFGPGTRLTVL.

In its sample, this clone was seen a few times. V and J are TRBV7-9 and TRBJ1-5; 9 bases line up with TRBD1. The CDR3 covers 15 residues. The ends lost 7 bases at V and 4 bases at J; junction bases unmatched: 8. Per germline, CDR1 SEHNR and CDR2 FQNEAQ (reference sequence). This CDR3 reads CASTLGDRENQPQHF. CDR3 sequence (DNA): TGTGCCAGCACCCTAGGGGACAGGGAAAATCAGCCCCAGCATTTT.

The genes are TRBV6-4 and TRBJ1-4, with D possibly being TRBD1 (5 bases). Looked up from germline, CDR1 is MRHNA and CDR2 is SNTAGT. Trimming took 3 bases from V and 10 from J, leaving 12 bases between them. The CDR3 length is 13 residues. CDR3 sequence (DNA): TGTGCCAGCAGTGATCAGGTCGGGGGAAAACTGTTTTTT. Amino acids: CASSDQVGGKLFF.

The chain is built from TRBV5-5 and TRBJ2-7; D unclear. From germline, CDR1 is SGHKS and CDR2 YYEKEE (reference sequence). V lost 4 bases and J lost 7, with 12 bases in between. The CDR3 is 12 amino acids. Written as DNA, the CDR3 is TGTGCCAGCAGCCCTACCACGAGGGAGCAGTACTTC. It translates to CASSPTTREQYF.

This chain links TRBV11-1 with TRBJ2-3, with TRBD1 matching 9 bases. The ends lost 7 bases at V and 5 bases at J; junction bases unmatched: 4. CDR3 size: 13 residues. Per the germline V gene, CDR1 is SGHAT and CDR2 is FQDESV (reference sequence). CDR3 nucleotide sequence: TGTGCCAGCACCGGACAGGGGTTAGATACGCAGTATTTT. Encoded protein: CASTGQGLDTQYF.

The chain has TRBV6-5 and TRBJ2-1; D is possibly TRBD1 (5 bases). V was cut by 4 bases and J by 8 bases, with 9 bases left in between. Germline lookup yields CDR1 MNHEY and CDR2 SVGAGI. This CDR3 spans 12 amino acids. The CDR3 DNA sequence: TGTGCCAGCAGTTTAAAGGGGTATGAGCAGTTCTTC. It codes for CASSLKGYEQFF.